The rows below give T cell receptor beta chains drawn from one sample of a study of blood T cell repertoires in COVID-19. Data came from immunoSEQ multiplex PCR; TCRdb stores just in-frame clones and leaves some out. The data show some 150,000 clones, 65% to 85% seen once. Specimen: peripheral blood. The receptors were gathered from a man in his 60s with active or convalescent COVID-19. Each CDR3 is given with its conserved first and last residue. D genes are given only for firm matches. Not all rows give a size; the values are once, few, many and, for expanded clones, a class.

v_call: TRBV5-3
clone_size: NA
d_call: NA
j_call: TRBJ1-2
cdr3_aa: CARSCAHKETPNYGYTF
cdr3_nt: TGTGCCAGAAGCTGCGCCCATAAGGAGACCCCTAACTATGGCTACACCTTC

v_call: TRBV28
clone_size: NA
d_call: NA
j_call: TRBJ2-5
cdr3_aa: CASSFGGRETQYF
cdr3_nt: TGTGCCAGCAGTTTCGGAGGGAGGGAGACCCAGTACTTC

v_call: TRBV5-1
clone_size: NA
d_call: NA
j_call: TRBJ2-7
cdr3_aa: CASSWETGIYEQYF
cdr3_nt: TGCGCCAGCAGCTGGGAGACAGGAATTTACGAGCAGTACTTC

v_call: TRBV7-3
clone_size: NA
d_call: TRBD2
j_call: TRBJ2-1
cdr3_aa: CASSLVLAGGEQFF
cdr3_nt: TGTGCCAGCAGCCTGGTGCTAGCGGGTGGTGAGCAGTTCTTC

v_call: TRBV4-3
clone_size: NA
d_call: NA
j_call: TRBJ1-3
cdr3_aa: CASSQEVRGSLSGNTIYF
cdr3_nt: TGCGCCAGCAGCCAAGAGGTCCGCGGGTCCCTCTCTGGAAACACCATATATTTT

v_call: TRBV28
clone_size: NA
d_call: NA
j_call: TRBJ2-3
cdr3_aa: CASGGPPGYTQYF
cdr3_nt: TGTGCCAGCGGGGGCCCCCCGGGGTATACGCAGTATTTT

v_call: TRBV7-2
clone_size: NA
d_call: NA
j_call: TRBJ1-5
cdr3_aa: CASSFYNQPQHF
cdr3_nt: TGTGCCAGCAGCTTCTACAATCAGCCCCAGCATTTT

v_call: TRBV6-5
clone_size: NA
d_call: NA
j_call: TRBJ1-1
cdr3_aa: CASSYPRATEAFF
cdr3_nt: TGTGCCAGCAGTTACCCCAGGGCCACTGAAGCTTTCTTT

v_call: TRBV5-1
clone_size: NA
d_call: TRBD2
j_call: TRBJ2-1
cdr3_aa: CASTSTSGSLNEQFF
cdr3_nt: TGCGCCAGCACCTCGACTAGCGGGAGTTTGAATGAGCAGTTCTTC

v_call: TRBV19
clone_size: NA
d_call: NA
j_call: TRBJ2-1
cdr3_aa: CASSIGGRGLGGYEQFF
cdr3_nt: TGTGCCAGTAGTATAGGAGGTCGGGGCCTTGGGGGCTATGAGCAGTTCTTC

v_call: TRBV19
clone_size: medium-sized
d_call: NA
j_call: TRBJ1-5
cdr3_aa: CASSVNSNQPQHF
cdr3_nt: TGTGCCAGTAGTGTAAATAGCAATCAGCCCCAGCATTTT

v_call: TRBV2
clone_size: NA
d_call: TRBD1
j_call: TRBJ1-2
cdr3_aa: CASSDAQGQGDLYGYTF
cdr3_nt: TGTGCCAGCAGTGATGCCCAAGGACAGGGGGATCTCTATGGCTACACCTTC

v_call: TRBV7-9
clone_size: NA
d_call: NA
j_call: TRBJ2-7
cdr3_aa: CASSLASVMRDEQYF
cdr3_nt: TGTGCCAGCAGCTTAGCTAGCGTGATGCGCGACGAGCAGTACTTC

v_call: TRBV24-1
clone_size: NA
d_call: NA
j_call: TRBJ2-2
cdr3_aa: CATSDLGLNTGELFF
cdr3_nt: TGTGCCACCAGTGATTTGGGGCTCAACACCGGGGAGCTGTTTTTT

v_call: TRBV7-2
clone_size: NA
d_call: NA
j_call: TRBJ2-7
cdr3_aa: CASSLTPGVSEQYF
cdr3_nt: TGTGCCAGCAGCTTAACCCCAGGGGTTAGCGAGCAGTACTTC

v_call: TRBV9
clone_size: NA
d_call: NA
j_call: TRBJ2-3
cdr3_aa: CASSVVEGRPLTQYF
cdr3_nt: TGTGCCAGCAGCGTAGTGGAGGGACGGCCCCTTACGCAGTATTTT

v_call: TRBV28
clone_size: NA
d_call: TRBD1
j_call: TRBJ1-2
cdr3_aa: CASRGTGVHEGYTF
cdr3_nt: TGTGCCAGCAGGGGGACAGGCGTTCACGAGGGCTACACCTTC

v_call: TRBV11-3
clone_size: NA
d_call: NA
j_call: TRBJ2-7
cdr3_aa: CASSVGGPDEQYF
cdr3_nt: TGTGCCAGCAGCGTCGGGGGGCCGGACGAGCAGTACTTC

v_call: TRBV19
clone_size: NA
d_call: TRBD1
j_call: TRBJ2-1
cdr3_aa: CASSQPGQALFF
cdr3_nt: TGTGCCAGTAGTCAACCAGGACAGGCCCTGTTCTTC

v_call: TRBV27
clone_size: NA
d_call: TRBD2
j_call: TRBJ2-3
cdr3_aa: CASRRGTSGRTDTQYF
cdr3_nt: TGTGCCAGCAGACGGGGGACTAGCGGGAGAACAGATACGCAGTATTTT

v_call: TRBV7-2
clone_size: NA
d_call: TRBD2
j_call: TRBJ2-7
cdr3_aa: CASSSPPGTRVYEQYF
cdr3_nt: TGTGCCAGCAGCTCACCCCCCGGGACTAGGGTCTACGAGCAGTACTTC